A single count supports the clone carrying this TCR beta chain. Antigen specificity is unknown. CDR1 and CDR2 (germline): SNHLY, FYNNEI. The V segment lost 6 bases and the J segment 6 bases; nucleotides outside the gene matches: 5. The CDR3 covers 14 residues. This specimen comes from a study of cytotoxic CD8 clonotypes in ibrutinib-treated CLL. The study's findings and limits: Rising at ibrutinib response, clonality subsequently fell back toward baseline at progression.

The assay was immunoSEQ multiplex PCR, and TCRdb's table has in-frame clones only and misses some. Of 110,000 to 150,000 clones in the sample, around 93% were seen once. The origin of this receptor is a human donor with chronic lymphocytic leukemia. This chain uses TRBV2 with TRBJ1-2, with TRBD1 identical over 12 bases. This specimen was PBMCs, taken after 12 months of ibrutinib treatment. The CDR3, as DNA: TGTGCCAGCAGACCAGGGGACAGGGGGCATGGCTACACCTTC. This encodes CASRPGDRGHGYTF.